Each of the 5 T cell receptor beta chains below was sequenced from the same sample in a study of Ad26.COV2.S vaccination and SARS-CoV-2 variants. The treatment denotes: 19 received Ad26.COV2.S at low or high dose, single or two shots; a few received placebo; per-sample allocation not given. Samples came from day 63 after the first vaccine or placebo injection. TCRdb keeps only in-frame clones here, not all; method: immunoSEQ multiplex PCR. The sample consists of a few hundred thousand clones, 80% to 90% of them appearing once. Sequenced here: peripheral blood, sampled in a trial of Ad26.COV2.S vaccine versus placebo. The origin of the receptors is a person between 18 and 60 years old who received the Ad26.COV2.S COVID-19 vaccine or a placebo.

The chain links TRBV7-2 to TRBJ2-7, with 8 bases matching TRBD1. V lost 5 bases to trimming and J lost 5 bases; unmatched junction nucleotides: 11. The CDR3 totals 15 residues. The germline V gene has CDR1 SGHTA and CDR2 FQGNSA. The CDR3 spells CASSVNRNRGNEQYF. As DNA, the CDR3 is TGTGCCAGCAGCGTAAATAGAAACAGGGGGAACGAGCAGTACTTC.

CDR3 bases: TGTGCCAGCAGCTCCCCCGGCGATCCGACCCAGTACTTC. Amino acids: CASSSPGDPTQYF. V is TRBV7-3 and J is TRBJ2-5, with D uncertain. The CDR3 has 13 amino acids. From germline, CDR1 is SGHTA and CDR2 FQGTGA. Trimming cost V 4 bases and J 7 bases, with 13 bases left between them.

The J gene is TRBJ2-5, the V gene TRBV11-2; D uncertain. This CDR3 is built from 15 residues. Germline CDR1 reads SGHAT; CDR2 reads FQNNGV. Trimming removed 0 bases at V and 4 bases at J, with 12 bases between. CDR3 protein: CASSLDSVNGETQYF. The CDR3 nucleotides are TGTGCCAGCAGCTTAGATTCCGTGAATGGAGAGACCCAGTACTTC.

The V call is TRBV12-3 or TRBV12-4, the J call TRBJ2-3, with no clear D. This CDR3 is built from 11 residues. V was cut by 7 bases and J by 3 bases, with 5 bases left in between. The CDR3 region has the DNA TGTGCCAGCAAAGAAACAGATACGCAGTATTTT. It translates to CASKETDTQYF.

The chain carries TRBV7-9 and TRBJ1-6, with TRBD1 matching 7 bases. From germline, CDR1 is SEHNR and CDR2 FQNEAQ (reference sequence). The CDR3 consists of 13 residues. V lost 5 bases to trimming and J lost 13 bases; unmatched junction nucleotides: 8. The CDR3 DNA reads as TGTGCCAGCAGCATCGGACAGGATGATCCCCTCCACTTT. Translation: CASSIGQDDPLHF.